This T cell receptor beta chain came from a study of response to subunit inactivated influenza vaccine. The study, taken as a whole, reports: Few new T cells, the authors suggested, are recruited by each seasonal influenza vaccination.

In this sample, this clonotype turned up many times. Its antigen is still unknown. In TCRdb, the RT-PCR reads were re-called with MiXCR into one record per CDR3 protein. The sample yields approximately 500,000 distinct CDR3 sequences, under 15% seen once. Trimming removed 5 bases from V and 3 bases from J, with 21 bases in between. From germline, CDR1 is SEHNR and CDR2 FQNEAQ (reference sequence). The CDR3 sequence is 17 residues long. The clonotype originates from a man aged 50 to 59 who received an inactivated influenza vaccine. The chain links TRBV7-9 to TRBJ2-3; D is perhaps TRBD2 (5 bases). The material sequenced was PBMCs from blood, taken more than 35 days after vaccination. CDR3 amino acids: CASSPLGPGRITDTQYF. In nucleotides, the CDR3 is TGTGCCAGCAGCCCCCTCGGCCCGGGGAGAATTACAGATACGCAGTATTTT.